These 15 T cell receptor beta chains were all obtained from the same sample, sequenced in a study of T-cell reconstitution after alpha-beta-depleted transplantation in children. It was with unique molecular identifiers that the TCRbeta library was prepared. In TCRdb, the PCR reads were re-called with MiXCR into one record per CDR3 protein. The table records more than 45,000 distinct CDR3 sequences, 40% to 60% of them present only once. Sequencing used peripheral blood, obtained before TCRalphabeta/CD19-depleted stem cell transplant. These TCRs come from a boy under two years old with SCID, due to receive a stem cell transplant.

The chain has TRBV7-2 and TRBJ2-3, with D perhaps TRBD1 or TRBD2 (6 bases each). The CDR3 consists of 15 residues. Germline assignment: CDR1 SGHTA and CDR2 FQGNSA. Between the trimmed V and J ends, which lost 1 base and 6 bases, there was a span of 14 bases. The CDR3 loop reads CASSLGLGGGDTQYF. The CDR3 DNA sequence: TGTGCCAGCAGCTTAGGGCTGGGGGGCGGGGATACGCAGTATTTT.

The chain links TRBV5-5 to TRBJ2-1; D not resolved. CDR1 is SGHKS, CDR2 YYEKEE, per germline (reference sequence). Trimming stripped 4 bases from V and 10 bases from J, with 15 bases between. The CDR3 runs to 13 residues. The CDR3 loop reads CASSRTSEGEQFF. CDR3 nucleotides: TGTGCCAGCAGCAGAACTTCGGAAGGGGAGCAGTTCTTC.

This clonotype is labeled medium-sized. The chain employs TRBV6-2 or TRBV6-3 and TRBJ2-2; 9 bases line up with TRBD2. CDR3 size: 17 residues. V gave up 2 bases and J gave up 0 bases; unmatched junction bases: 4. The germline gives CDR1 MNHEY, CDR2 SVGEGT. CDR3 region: CASSYGLAGTNTGELFF. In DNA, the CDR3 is TGTGCCAGCAGTTACGGGCTAGCGGGGACGAACACCGGGGAGCTGTTTTTT.

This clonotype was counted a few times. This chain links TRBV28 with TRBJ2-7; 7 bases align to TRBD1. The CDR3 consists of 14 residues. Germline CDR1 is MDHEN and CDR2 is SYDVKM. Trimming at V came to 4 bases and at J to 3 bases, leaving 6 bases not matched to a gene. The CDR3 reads CASSSRDSNYEQYF. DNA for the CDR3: TGTGCCAGCAGTTCCCGGGACAGCAACTACGAGCAGTACTTC.

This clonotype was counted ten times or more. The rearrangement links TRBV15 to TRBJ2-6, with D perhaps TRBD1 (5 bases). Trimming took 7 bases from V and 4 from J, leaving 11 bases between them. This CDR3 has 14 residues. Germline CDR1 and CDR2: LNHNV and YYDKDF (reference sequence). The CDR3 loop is CATTGRYGANVLTF. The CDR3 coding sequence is TGTGCCACCACAGGGCGGTACGGGGCCAACGTCCTGACTTTC.

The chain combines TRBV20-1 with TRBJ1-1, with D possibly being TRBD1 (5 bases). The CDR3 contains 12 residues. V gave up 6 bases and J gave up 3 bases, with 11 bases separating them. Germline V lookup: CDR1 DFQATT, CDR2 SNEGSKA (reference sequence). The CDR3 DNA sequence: TGCAGTGCGAGCGGGGGGTACACTGAAGCTTTCTTT. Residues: CSASGGYTEAFF.

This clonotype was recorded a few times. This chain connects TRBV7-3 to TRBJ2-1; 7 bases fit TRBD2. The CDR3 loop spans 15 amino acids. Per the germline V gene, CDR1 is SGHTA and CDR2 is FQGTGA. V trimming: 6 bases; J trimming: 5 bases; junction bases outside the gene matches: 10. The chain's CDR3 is CASRAPGAGNNEQFF. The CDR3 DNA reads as TGTGCCAGCAGGGCCCCAGGAGCGGGGAACAATGAGCAGTTCTTC.

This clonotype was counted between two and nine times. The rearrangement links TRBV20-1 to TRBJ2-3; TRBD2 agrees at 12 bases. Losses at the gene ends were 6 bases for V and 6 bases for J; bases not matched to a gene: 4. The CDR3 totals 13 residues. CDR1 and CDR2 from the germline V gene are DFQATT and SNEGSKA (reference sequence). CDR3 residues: CSAGTSGWDTQYF. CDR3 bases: TGCAGTGCCGGGACTAGCGGGTGGGATACGCAGTATTTT.

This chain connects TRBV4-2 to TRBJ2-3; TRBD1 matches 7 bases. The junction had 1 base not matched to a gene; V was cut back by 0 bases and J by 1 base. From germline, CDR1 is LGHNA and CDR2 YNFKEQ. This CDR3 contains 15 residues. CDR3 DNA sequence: TGTGCCAGCAGCCAAGACACAGGGGGCACAGATACGCAGTATTTT. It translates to CASSQDTGGTDTQYF.

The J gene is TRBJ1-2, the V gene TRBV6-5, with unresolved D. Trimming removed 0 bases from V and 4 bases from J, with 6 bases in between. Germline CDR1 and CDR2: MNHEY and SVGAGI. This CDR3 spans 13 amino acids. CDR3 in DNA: TGTGCCAGCAGTTACTCGCCGAGCTATGGCTACACCTTC. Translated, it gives CASSYSPSYGYTF.

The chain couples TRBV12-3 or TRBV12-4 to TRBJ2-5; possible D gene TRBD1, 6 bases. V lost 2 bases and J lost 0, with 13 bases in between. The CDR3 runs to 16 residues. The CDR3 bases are TGTGCCAGCAGTTTAACGTTCCGGGACAACCAAGAGACCCAGTACTTC. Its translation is CASSLTFRDNQETQYF.

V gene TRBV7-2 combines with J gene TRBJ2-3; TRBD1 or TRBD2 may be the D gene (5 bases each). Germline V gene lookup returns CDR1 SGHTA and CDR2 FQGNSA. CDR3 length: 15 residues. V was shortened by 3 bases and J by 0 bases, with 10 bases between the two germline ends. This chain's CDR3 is CASSLTGQSTDTQYF. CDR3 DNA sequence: TGTGCCAGCAGCTTGACGGGGCAAAGCACAGATACGCAGTATTTT.

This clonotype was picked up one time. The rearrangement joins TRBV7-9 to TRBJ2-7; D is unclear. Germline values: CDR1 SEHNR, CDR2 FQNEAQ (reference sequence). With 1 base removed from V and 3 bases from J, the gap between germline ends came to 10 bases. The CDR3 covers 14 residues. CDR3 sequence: CASSLEYSSYEQYF. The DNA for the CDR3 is TGTGCCAGCAGCTTAGAGTATTCGAGCTACGAGCAGTACTTC.

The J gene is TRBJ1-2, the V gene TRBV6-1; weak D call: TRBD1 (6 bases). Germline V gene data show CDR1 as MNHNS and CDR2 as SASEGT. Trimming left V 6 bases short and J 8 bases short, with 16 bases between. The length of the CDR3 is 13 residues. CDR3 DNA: TGTGCCAGCAGCCTTACAGGGACCGGGGGCTACACCTTC. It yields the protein CASSLTGTGGYTF.

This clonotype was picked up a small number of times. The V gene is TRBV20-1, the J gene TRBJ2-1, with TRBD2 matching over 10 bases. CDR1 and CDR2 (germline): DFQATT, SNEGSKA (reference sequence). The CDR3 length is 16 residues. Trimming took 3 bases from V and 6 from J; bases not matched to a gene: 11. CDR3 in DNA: TGCAGTGCTAGGGGCCGACTAAGCGGGGGGGGCAATGAGCAGTTCTTC. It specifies CSARGRLSGGGNEQFF.